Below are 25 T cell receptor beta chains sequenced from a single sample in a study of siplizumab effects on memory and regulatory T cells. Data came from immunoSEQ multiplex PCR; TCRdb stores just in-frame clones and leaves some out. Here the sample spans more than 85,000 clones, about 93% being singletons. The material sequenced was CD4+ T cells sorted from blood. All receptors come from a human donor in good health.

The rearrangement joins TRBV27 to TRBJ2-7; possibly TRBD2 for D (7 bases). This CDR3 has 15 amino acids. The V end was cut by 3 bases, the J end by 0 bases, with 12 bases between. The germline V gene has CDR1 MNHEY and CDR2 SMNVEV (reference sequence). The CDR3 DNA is TGTGCCAGCAGTTTGGGAGGGGGTTCCTCCTACGAGCAGTACTTC. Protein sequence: CASSLGGGSSYEQYF.

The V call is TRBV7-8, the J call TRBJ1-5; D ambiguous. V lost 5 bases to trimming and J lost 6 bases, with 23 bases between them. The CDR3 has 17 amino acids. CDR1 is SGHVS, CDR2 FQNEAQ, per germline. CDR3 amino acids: CASSITPSLRGVQPQHF. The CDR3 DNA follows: TGTGCCAGCAGCATCACCCCCTCCTTGCGAGGAGTTCAGCCCCAGCATTTT.

The CDR3 DNA sequence: TGTGCCAGCAGCTCACAAACCCGGGACAGGTCCTACGAGCAGTACTTC. Translated, it gives CASSSQTRDRSYEQYF. This rearrangement joins TRBV7-6 to TRBJ2-7; 8 bases are a match to TRBD1. The CDR3 totals 16 residues. J lost 1 base, V lost 4 bases, and 9 bases had no gene match. Looked up from germline, CDR1 is SGHVS and CDR2 is FNYEAQ.

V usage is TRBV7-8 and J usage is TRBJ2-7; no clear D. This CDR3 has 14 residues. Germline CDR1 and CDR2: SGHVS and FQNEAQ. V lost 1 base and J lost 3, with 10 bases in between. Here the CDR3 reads CASSLVNGLYEQYF. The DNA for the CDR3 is TGTGCCAGCAGCTTAGTAAACGGGCTCTACGAGCAGTACTTC.

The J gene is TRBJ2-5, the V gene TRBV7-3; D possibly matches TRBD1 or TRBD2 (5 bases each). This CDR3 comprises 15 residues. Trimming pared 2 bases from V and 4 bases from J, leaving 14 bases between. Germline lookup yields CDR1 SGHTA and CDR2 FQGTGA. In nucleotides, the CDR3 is TGTGCCAGCAGCTTAGGGGCTTCTGGAGGAGAGACCCAGTACTTC. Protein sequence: CASSLGASGGETQYF.

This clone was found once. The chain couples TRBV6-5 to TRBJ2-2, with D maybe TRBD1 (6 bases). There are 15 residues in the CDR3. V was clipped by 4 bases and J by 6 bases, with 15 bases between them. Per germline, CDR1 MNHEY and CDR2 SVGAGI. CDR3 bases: TGTGCCAGCAGTTCCCTCAACAGGGTCCCCGGGGAGCTGTTTTTT. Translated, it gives CASSSLNRVPGELFF.

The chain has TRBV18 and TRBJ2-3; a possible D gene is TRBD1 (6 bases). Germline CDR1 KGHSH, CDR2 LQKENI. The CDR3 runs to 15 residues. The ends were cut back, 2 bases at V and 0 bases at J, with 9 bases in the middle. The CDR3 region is CASSPAGDSTDTQYF. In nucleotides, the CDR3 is TGTGCCAGCTCACCAGCAGGGGATAGCACAGATACGCAGTATTTT. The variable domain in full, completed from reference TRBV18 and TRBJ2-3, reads NAGVMQNPRHLVRRRGQEARLRCSPMKGHSHVYWYRQLPEEGLKFMVYLQKENIIDESGMPKERFSAEFPKEGPSILRIQQVVRGDSAAYFCASSPAGDSTDTQYFGPGTRLTVL.

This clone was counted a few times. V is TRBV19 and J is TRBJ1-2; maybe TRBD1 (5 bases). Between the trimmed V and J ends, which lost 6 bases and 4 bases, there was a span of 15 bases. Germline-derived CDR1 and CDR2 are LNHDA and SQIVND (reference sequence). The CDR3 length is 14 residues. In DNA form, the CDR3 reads TGTGCCAGTAGCCGACGAGCCGGGGGCTATGGCTACACCTTC. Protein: CASSRRAGGYGYTF.

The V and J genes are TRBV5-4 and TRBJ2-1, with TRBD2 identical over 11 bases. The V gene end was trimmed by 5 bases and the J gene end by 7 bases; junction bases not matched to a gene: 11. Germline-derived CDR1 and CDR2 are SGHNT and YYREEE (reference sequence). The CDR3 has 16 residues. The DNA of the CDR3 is TGTGCCAGCAGTTCACCCACTAGCGGGAGCTCGAATGAGCAGTTCTTC. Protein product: CASSSPTSGSSNEQFF. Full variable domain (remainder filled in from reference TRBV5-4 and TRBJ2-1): ETGVTQSPTHLIKTRGQQVTLRCSSQSGHNTVSWYQQALGQGPQFIFQYYREEENGRGNFPPRFSGLQFPNYSSELNVNALELDDSALYLCASSSPTSGSSNEQFFGPGTRLTVL.

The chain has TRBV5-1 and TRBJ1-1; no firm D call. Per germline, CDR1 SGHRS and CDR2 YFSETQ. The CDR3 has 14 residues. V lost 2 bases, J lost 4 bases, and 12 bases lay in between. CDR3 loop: CASSFLVEGTEAFF. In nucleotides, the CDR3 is TGCGCCAGCAGCTTCCTTGTAGAGGGCACTGAAGCTTTCTTT. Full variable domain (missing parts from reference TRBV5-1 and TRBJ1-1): KAGVTQTPRYLIKTRGQQVTLSCSPISGHRSVSWYQQTPGQGLQFLFEYFSETQRNKGNFPGRFSGRQFSNSRSEMNVSTLELGDSALYLCASSFLVEGTEAFFGQGTRLTVV.

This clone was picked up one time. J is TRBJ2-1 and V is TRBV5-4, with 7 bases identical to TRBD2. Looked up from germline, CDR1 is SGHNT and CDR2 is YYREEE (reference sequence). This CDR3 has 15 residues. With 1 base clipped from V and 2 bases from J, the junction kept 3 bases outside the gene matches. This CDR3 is CASSLTSVAYNEQFF. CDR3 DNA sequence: TGTGCCAGCAGCTTGACTAGCGTTGCCTACAATGAGCAGTTCTTC. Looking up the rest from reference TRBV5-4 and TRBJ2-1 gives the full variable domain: ETGVTQSPTHLIKTRGQQVTLRCSSQSGHNTVSWYQQALGQGPQFIFQYYREEENGRGNFPPRFSGLQFPNYSSELNVNALELDDSALYLCASSLTSVAYNEQFFGPGTRLTVL.

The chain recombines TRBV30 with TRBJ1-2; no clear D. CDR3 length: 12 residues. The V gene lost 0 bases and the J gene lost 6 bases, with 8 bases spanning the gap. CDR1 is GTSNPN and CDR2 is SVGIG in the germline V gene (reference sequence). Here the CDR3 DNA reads TGTGCCTGGAGTGTAACGAGAGATGGCTACACCTTC. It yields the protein CAWSVTRDGYTF.

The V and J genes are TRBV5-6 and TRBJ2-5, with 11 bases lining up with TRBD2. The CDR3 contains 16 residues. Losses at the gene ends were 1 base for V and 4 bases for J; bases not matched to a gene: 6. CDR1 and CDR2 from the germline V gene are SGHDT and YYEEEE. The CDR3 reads CASSLNLAGGLETQYF. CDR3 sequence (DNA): TGTGCCAGCAGCTTGAATTTAGCGGGAGGGCTAGAGACCCAGTACTTC.

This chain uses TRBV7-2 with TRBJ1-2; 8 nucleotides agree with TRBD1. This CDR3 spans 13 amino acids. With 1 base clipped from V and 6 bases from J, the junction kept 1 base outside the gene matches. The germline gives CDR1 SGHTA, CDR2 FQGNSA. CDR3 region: CASSLVRGHGYTF. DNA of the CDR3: TGTGCCAGCAGCTTAGTCAGGGGGCATGGCTACACCTTC.

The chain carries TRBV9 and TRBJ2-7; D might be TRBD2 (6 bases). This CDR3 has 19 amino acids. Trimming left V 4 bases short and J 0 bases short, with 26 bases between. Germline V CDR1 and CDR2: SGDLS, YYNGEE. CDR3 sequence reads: CASSHSIPRERGLSYEQYF. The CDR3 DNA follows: TGTGCCAGCAGCCATTCTATTCCAAGGGAGAGGGGACTCTCCTACGAGCAGTACTTC.

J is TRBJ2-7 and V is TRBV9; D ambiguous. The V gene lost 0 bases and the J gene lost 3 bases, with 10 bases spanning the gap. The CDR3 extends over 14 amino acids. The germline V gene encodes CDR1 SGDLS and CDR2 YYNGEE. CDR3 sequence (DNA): TGTGCCAGCAGCGTAGACAACGGTTACTACGAGCAGTACTTC. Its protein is CASSVDNGYYEQYF.

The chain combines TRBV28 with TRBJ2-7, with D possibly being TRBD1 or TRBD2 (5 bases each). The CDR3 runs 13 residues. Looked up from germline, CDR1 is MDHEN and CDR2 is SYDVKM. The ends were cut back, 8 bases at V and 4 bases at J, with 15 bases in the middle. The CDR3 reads CASHRGPPYEQYF. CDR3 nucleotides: TGTGCCAGCCACCGGGGACCCCCGTACGAGCAGTACTTC.

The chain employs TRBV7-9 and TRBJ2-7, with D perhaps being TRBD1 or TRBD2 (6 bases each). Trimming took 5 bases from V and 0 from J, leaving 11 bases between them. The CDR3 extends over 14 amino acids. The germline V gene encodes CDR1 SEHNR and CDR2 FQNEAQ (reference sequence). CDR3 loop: CASSQEGGSYEQYF. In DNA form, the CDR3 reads TGTGCCAGCAGCCAGGAGGGGGGCTCCTACGAGCAGTACTTC.

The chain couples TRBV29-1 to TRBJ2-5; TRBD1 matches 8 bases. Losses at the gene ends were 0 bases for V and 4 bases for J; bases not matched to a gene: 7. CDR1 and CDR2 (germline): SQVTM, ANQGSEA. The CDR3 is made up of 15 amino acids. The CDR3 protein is CSVEEGRGRLETQYF. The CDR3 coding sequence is TGCAGCGTTGAAGAGGGCAGGGGGCGCCTAGAGACCCAGTACTTC.

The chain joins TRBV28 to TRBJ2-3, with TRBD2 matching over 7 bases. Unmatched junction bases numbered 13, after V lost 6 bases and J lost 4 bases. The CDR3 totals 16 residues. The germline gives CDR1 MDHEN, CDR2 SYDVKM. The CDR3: CASRPGGSPPPDTQYF. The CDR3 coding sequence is TGTGCCAGCAGACCTGGCGGGAGCCCCCCCCCAGATACGCAGTATTTT.

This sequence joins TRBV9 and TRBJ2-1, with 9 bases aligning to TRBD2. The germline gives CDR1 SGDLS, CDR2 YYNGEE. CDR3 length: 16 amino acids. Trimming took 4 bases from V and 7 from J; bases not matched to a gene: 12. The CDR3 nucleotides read TGTGCCAGCAGCCCGGTCAGTAGCGGGAGCGGTAATGAGCAGTTCTTC. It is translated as CASSPVSSGSGNEQFF.

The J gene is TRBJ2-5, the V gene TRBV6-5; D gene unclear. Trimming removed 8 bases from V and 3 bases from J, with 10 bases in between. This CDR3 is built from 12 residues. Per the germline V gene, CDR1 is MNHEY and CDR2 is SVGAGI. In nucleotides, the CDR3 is TGTGCCAGCTTTGATACGGAAGAGACCCAGTACTTC. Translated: CASFDTEETQYF.

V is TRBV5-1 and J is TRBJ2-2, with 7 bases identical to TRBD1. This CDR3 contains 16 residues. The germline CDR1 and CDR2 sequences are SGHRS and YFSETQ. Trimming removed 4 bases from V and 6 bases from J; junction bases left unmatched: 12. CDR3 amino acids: CASSPRTGRASGELFF. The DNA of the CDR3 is TGCGCCAGCAGCCCAAGGACAGGAAGGGCGTCCGGGGAGCTGTTTTTT.

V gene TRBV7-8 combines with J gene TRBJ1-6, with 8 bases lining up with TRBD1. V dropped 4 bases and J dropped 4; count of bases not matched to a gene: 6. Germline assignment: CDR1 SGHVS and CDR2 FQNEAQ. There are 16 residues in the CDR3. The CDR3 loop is CASSYRTGGYNSPLHF. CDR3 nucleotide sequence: TGTGCCAGCAGCTACCGTACAGGGGGTTATAATTCACCCCTCCACTTT.

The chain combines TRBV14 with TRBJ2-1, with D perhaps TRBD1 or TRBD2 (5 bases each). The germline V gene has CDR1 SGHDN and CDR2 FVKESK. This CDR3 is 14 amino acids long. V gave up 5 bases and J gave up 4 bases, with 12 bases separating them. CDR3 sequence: CASSTNWGYNEQFF. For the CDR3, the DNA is TGTGCCAGCAGCACCAATTGGGGGTACAATGAGCAGTTCTTC.